The 32 T cell receptor beta chains given below trace back to one sample, sequenced in a study of blood T cell repertoires in COVID-19. Repertoires were generated with immunoSEQ multiplex PCR, while TCRdb's copy carries only in-frame clones and drops some. The sample has under 95,000 clones, approximately 86% seen once. Sequenced input: peripheral blood. These receptors were taken from a middle-aged man with acute or convalescent COVID-19.

The J gene is TRBJ1-4, the V gene TRBV6-5, with 7 bases fitting TRBD1. Germline assignment: CDR1 MNHEY and CDR2 SVGAGI. This CDR3 comprises 15 residues. Unmatched junction bases numbered 11, after V lost 8 bases and J lost 5 bases. The CDR3 is CASAERDRGNEKLFF. The CDR3 DNA reads TGTGCCAGCGCCGAACGGGACAGAGGAAATGAAAAACTGTTTTTT.

This chain links TRBV4-1 with TRBJ1-2, with TRBD1 identical over 7 bases. The CDR3 sequence is 16 residues long. Trimming took 3 bases from V and 7 from J; bases not matched to a gene: 14. Per the germline V gene, CDR1 is MGHRA and CDR2 is YSYEKL. As DNA, the CDR3 is TGCGCCAGCAGCCAGTACGAACAGGGGACTTCGGGTGGCTACACCTTC. Translating it yields CASSQYEQGTSGGYTF.

The chain has TRBV30 and TRBJ1-1, with unresolved D. The germline V and J ends were trimmed by 0 bases and 3 bases, with 8 bases remaining between them. This CDR3 spans 13 amino acids. In germline, CDR1 is GTSNPN, CDR2 SVGIG (reference sequence). The CDR3 coding sequence is TGTGCCTGGAGTGTAGAGAGGGACACTGAAGCTTTCTTT. It translates to CAWSVERDTEAFF.

The V and J genes are TRBV10-3 and TRBJ1-2, with a possible D match to TRBD1 (6 bases). The CDR3 has 17 amino acids. V gave up 1 base and J gave up 2 bases, with 17 bases separating them. The germline V gene encodes CDR1 ENHRY and CDR2 SYGVKD. CDR3 bases: TGTGCCATCAGTGAGTTGAAGGGCTGGGACACCAACTATGGCTACACCTTC. Translation: CAISELKGWDTNYGYTF.

The genes are TRBV19 and TRBJ2-7; the match to TRBD1 covers 8 bases. The germline V gene encodes CDR1 LNHDA and CDR2 SQIVND (reference sequence). The ends lost 5 bases at V and 0 bases at J; junction bases unmatched: 9. The CDR3 length is 16 residues. CDR3 loop: CASSGNGQGNSYEQYF. CDR3 coding DNA: TGTGCCAGTAGTGGGAACGGACAGGGCAACTCCTACGAGCAGTACTTC.

V and J are TRBV9 and TRBJ1-1; D may be TRBD1 (6 bases). The CDR3 is made up of 14 amino acids. V lost 4 bases and J lost 2, with 12 bases in between. CDR1 and CDR2 from the germline V gene are SGDLS and YYNGEE. CDR3 residues: CASSLRQANTEAFF. In DNA, the CDR3 is TGTGCCAGCAGCCTACGACAGGCTAACACTGAAGCTTTCTTT. Using reference TRBV9 and TRBJ1-1 for the parts outside the CDR3, the full variable domain is DSGVTQTPKHLITATGQRVTLRCSPRSGDLSVYWYQQSLDQGLQFLIQYYNGEERAKGNILERFSAQQFPDLHSELNLSSLELGDSALYFCASSLRQANTEAFFGQGTRLTVV.

The chain joins TRBV27 to TRBJ1-1; 9 positions agree with TRBD1. There are 16 residues in the CDR3. Unmatched junction bases numbered 9, after V lost 5 bases and J lost 2 bases. The germline V gene has CDR1 MNHEY and CDR2 SMNVEV (reference sequence). CDR3 DNA sequence: TGTGCCAGCAGTCCACGGACAGGGGTTTTAAACACTGAAGCTTTCTTT. This encodes CASSPRTGVLNTEAFF.

V gene TRBV19 combines with J gene TRBJ1-3; no firm D call. Germline CDR1 LNHDA, CDR2 SQIVND (reference sequence). V was clipped by 1 base and J by 4 bases, with 11 bases between them. This CDR3 comprises 15 residues. The CDR3 spells CASSIVAVIGNTIYF. The CDR3 DNA sequence: TGTGCCAGTAGTATAGTGGCAGTTATCGGAAACACCATATATTTT.

This chain links TRBV24-1 with TRBJ1-2, with 9 bases aligning to TRBD1. The trim removed 3 bases at V and 4 bases at J, leaving 11 bases unmatched. The length of the CDR3 is 17 residues. Germline lookup yields CDR1 KGHDR and CDR2 SFDVKD. The CDR3 DNA sequence: TGTGCCACCAGTGATGCCGGGACAGGGCCAATTTTCTATGGCTACACCTTC. It codes for CATSDAGTGPIFYGYTF.

The chain uses TRBV6-6 and TRBJ2-6, with D possibly matching TRBD2 (5 bases). This CDR3 comprises 18 residues. Trimming took 5 bases from V and 1 from J, leaving 18 bases between them. The V gene's germline CDR1 is MNHNY and CDR2 SVGAGI (reference sequence). CDR3 in amino acids: CASSPNRGRGSGANVLTF. In DNA, the CDR3 is TGTGCCAGCAGTCCGAACCGGGGTCGAGGTTCTGGGGCCAACGTCCTGACTTTC.

This clone has a single count. The chain uses TRBV6-1 and TRBJ2-1; 7 bases line up with TRBD2. The germline V gene encodes CDR1 MNHNS and CDR2 SASEGT. Germline trimming cut 1 base from V and 12 bases from J; bases unmatched to any gene: 12. CDR3 size: 15 residues. The CDR3 nucleotides read TGTGCCAGCAGTGAAGGCGTAAGCGGGGTAGGCGGGCAGTTCTTC. This translates into CASSEGVSGVGGQFF.

The rearrangement uses TRBV30 and TRBJ1-6; D ambiguous. Germline V gene sequence: CDR1 GTSNPN, CDR2 SVGIG (reference sequence). The CDR3 spans 12 residues. V lost 2 bases and J 10 bases, leaving 9 bases between the germline ends. The CDR3 loop is CAWSRRVSPLHF. In DNA, the CDR3 is TGTGCCTGGAGTAGGAGGGTATCACCCCTCCACTTT.

In its sample, this clone was seen a few times. The gene calls are TRBV11-3 and TRBJ2-7; unclear D gene. The CDR3 is 15 amino acids. Trimming cost V 5 bases and J 8 bases, with 22 bases left between them. The germline V gene encodes CDR1 SGHNT and CDR2 YENEEA. As DNA, the CDR3 is TGTGCCAGCAGCCCCGGTACCGGTGCCACCGTCAAGCAGTACTTC. Translating it yields CASSPGTGATVKQYF. The whole variable domain, filled in from reference TRBV11-3 and TRBJ2-7, reads EAGVVQSPRYKIIEKKQPVAFWCNPISGHNTLYWYLQNLGQGPELLIRYENEEAVDDSQLPKDRFSAERLKGVDSTLKIQPAELGDSAVYLCASSPGTGATVKQYFGPGTRLTVT.

This clone was counted only a few times. The chain employs TRBV12-3 or TRBV12-4 and TRBJ1-6, with 7 bases aligning to TRBD1. The CDR3 loop spans 13 amino acids. V lost 7 bases and J lost 10; bases outside the gene matches: 7. CDR3 DNA sequence: TGTGCCAGCACGGGATACAGGGGCTCACCCCTCCACTTT. Its translation: CASTGYRGSPLHF.

This chain uses TRBV3-1 (or the pseudogene TRBV3-2) with TRBJ2-2, with a weak D call TRBD1 (6 bases). CDR1 and CDR2 (germline): LGHDT, YNNKEL (reference sequence). CDR3 length equals 15 residues. V shed 1 base and J shed 1 base, with 7 bases lying between them. The CDR3 protein is CASSQVGGNTGELFF. CDR3 nucleotide sequence: TGTGCCAGCAGCCAAGTAGGGGGGAACACCGGGGAGCTGTTTTTT.

V and J are TRBV7-3 and TRBJ2-1; 15 bases map to TRBD2. V lost 5 bases, J lost 6 bases, and 5 bases stayed unmatched. The germline V gene encodes CDR1 SGHTA and CDR2 FQGTGA. The CDR3 totals 16 residues. The CDR3 region is CASSPGLAGGRNEQFF. As DNA, the CDR3 is TGTGCCAGCAGCCCCGGACTAGCGGGGGGGCGCAATGAGCAGTTCTTC. The full variable domain, rest sourced from reference TRBV7-3 and TRBJ2-1, is GAGVSQTPSNKVTEKGKYVELRCDPISGHTALYWYRQSLGQGPEFLIYFQGTGAADDSGLPNDRFFAVRPEGSVSTLKIQRTERGDSAVYLCASSPGLAGGRNEQFFGPGTRLTVL.

The chain recombines TRBV5-1 with TRBJ2-3, with TRBD2 as a possible D gene (6 bases). The V and J ends lost 3 bases and 2 bases respectively, with 22 bases between them. Germline CDR1 is SGHRS and CDR2 is YFSETQ. This CDR3 is 18 amino acids long. For the CDR3, the DNA is TGCGCCAGCAGCTCGAGAAGATCCGGGAGAACTAACACAGATACGCAGTATTTT. Protein product: CASSSRRSGRTNTDTQYF.

The chain combines TRBV7-6 with TRBJ2-7, with TRBD1 identical over 10 bases. The CDR3 covers 15 residues. The V segment lost 1 base and the J segment 2 bases; nucleotides outside the gene matches: 2. Germline CDR1 reads SGHVS; CDR2 reads FNYEAQ. CDR3 residues: CASSLDGTGAYEQYF. CDR3 sequence (DNA): TGTGCCAGCAGCTTAGATGGGACAGGGGCCTACGAGCAGTACTTC.

V is TRBV9 and J is TRBJ1-1, with 10 positions matching TRBD1. With V trimmed by 0 bases and J by 4 bases, 3 bases remained unmatched. The germline V gene encodes CDR1 SGDLS and CDR2 YYNGEE. The CDR3 is 15 amino acids. The CDR3 DNA follows: TGTGCCAGCAGCGTAGGCGGGACAGGGGTCACTGAAGCTTTCTTT. It codes for CASSVGGTGVTEAFF. Supplemented by reference TRBV9 and TRBJ1-1, the full variable domain reads DSGVTQTPKHLITATGQRVTLRCSPRSGDLSVYWYQQSLDQGLQFLIQYYNGEERAKGNILERFSAQQFPDLHSELNLSSLELGDSALYFCASSVGGTGVTEAFFGQGTRLTVV.

The V and J genes are TRBV9 and TRBJ1-3, with a possible D match to TRBD1 (6 bases). V was clipped by 0 bases and J by 0 bases, with 7 bases between them. The length of the CDR3 is 15 residues. Germline CDR1 and CDR2: SGDLS and YYNGEE. In nucleotides, the CDR3 is TGTGCCAGCAGCGTAGGGACAGACTCTGGAAACACCATATATTTT. It translates to CASSVGTDSGNTIYF.

The CDR3 sequence is CATGRGLGNQPQHF. In DNA form, the CDR3 reads TGTGCCACGGGAAGGGGGCTTGGGAATCAGCCCCAGCATTTT. The V call is TRBV27, the J call TRBJ1-5; 7 nucleotides line up with TRBD1. The J segment lost 4 bases and the V segment lost 10 bases, leaving 10 bases of the junction unmatched. The germline V gene encodes CDR1 MNHEY and CDR2 SMNVEV (reference sequence). The length of the CDR3 is 14 residues.

CDR3 protein: CAWSVKAGGSVTQYF. CDR3 nucleotide sequence: TGTGCCTGGAGTGTGAAAGCGGGGGGGTCCGTTACGCAGTATTTT. The genes are TRBV30 and TRBJ2-3, with 10 bases identical to TRBD2. CDR1 and CDR2 from the germline V gene are GTSNPN and SVGIG (reference sequence). The J segment lost 8 bases and the V segment lost 0 bases, leaving 8 bases of the junction unmatched. This CDR3 comprises 15 residues.

This chain joins TRBV3-1 (or the pseudogene TRBV3-2) and TRBJ2-3; D remains ambiguous. From germline, CDR1 is LGHDT and CDR2 YNNKEL (reference sequence). CDR3 size: 14 residues. The V end was cut by 3 bases, the J end by 4 bases, with 11 bases between. The CDR3 sequence: CASSHLTSPDTQYF. The CDR3 DNA reads as TGTGCCAGCAGCCACTTGACATCCCCAGATACGCAGTATTTT.

This clone was seen a handful of times. This chain connects TRBV4-3 to TRBJ1-4; 10 bases are a match to TRBD1. The V segment lost 0 bases and the J segment 5 bases; nucleotides outside the gene matches: 6. This CDR3 is 17 amino acids long. The germline CDR1 and CDR2 sequences are LGHNA and YSLEER. The chain's CDR3 is CASSQDRQTGGNEKLFF. The CDR3 region has the DNA TGCGCCAGCAGCCAAGATCGGCAGACAGGGGGCAATGAAAAACTGTTTTTT.

This sequence joins TRBV18 and TRBJ2-3; D is ambiguous. CDR3 length: 13 amino acids. Trimming stripped 3 bases from V and 3 bases from J, with 7 bases between. CDR1 and CDR2 from the germline V gene are KGHSH and LQKENI. The CDR3 coding sequence is TGTGCCAGCTCACCCGCGACTACAGATACGCAGTATTTT. Its protein product is CASSPATTDTQYF.

This clone turned up a few times. The CDR3 loop is CASRQGAGNTEAFF. CDR3 nucleotides: TGCGCCAGCAGACAGGGGGCTGGGAACACTGAAGCTTTCTTT. The gene calls are TRBV10-2 and TRBJ1-1; 9 nucleotides match TRBD1. CDR3 size: 14 residues. CDR1 and CDR2 from the germline V gene are WSHSY and SAAADI. Unmatched junction bases numbered 3, after V lost 6 bases and J lost 1 base.

V usage is TRBV20-1 and J usage is TRBJ1-1; D unclear. V was shortened by 3 bases and J by 3 bases, with 8 bases between the two germline ends. The germline V gene has CDR1 DFQATT and CDR2 SNEGSKA (reference sequence). The CDR3 spans 12 residues. For the CDR3, the DNA is TGCAGTGCTAGTTGGGAGGACACTGAAGCTTTCTTT. Its protein is CSASWEDTEAFF.

This sequence joins TRBV7-2 and TRBJ1-1, with D perhaps TRBD1 (5 bases). CDR1 SGHTA and CDR2 FQGNSA come from the germline V gene. With 10 bases removed from V and 4 bases from J, the gap between germline ends came to 16 bases. This CDR3 spans 13 amino acids. The CDR3 loop is CANPKQVGTEAFF. As DNA, the CDR3 is TGTGCCAACCCTAAACAGGTAGGCACTGAAGCTTTCTTT.

The sample holds one count of this clone. The chain joins TRBV7-3 to TRBJ2-1, with 11 bases that match TRBD2. This CDR3 contains 17 residues. CDR1 SGHTA and CDR2 FQGTGA come from the germline V gene. V lost 4 bases to trimming and J lost 5 bases; unmatched junction nucleotides: 10. The DNA of the CDR3 is TGTGCCAGCAGCTCCTCGACTCTAGCGGGGGGTGACAATGAGCAGTTCTTC. Encoded protein: CASSSSTLAGGDNEQFF.

The chain joins TRBV6-5 to TRBJ2-3; no firm D call. V was shortened by 0 bases and J by 6 bases, with 4 bases between the two germline ends. CDR1 and CDR2 from the germline V gene are MNHEY and SVGAGI. CDR3 length equals 12 residues. The CDR3 DNA reads TGTGCCAGCAGTTACTCCGGTGATACGCAGTATTTT. Amino acids: CASSYSGDTQYF.

This clone was observed a single time. The chain uses TRBV27 and TRBJ2-3, with TRBD2 as a possible D gene (6 bases). The CDR3 length is 16 residues. Deletions cut 5 bases from V and 3 bases from J, with 18 bases between. The germline V gene has CDR1 MNHEY and CDR2 SMNVEV (reference sequence). The CDR3 DNA sequence: TGTGCCAGCAGTACGATTAGCGGAGGAGGGACAGATACGCAGTATTTT. This gives the protein CASSTISGGGTDTQYF.

This rearrangement joins TRBV5-8 to TRBJ1-6; D may be TRBD1 (5 bases). The CDR3 runs 13 residues. CDR1 is SGHTS, CDR2 YDEGEE, per germline. The germline V and J ends were trimmed by 4 bases and 15 bases, with 17 bases remaining between them. The CDR3 loop reads CASSPAGGVFLHF. The CDR3 DNA reads TGTGCCAGCAGCCCGGCCGGGGGGGTATTCCTCCACTTT.